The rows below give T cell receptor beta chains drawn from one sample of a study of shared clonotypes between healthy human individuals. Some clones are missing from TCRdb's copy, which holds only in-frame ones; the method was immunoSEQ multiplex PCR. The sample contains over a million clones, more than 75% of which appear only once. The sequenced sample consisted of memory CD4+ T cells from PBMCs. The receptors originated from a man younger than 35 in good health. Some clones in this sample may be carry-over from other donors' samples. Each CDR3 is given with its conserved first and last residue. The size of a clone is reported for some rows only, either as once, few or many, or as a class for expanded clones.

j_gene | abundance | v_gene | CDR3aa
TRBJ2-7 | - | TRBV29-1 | CSVEGSLGGQYF
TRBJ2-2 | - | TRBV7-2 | CASSSQLAGGVGELFF
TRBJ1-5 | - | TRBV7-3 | CASSLGSDRTGPAACNQPQHF
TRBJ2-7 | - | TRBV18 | CASSQLAGHTPYEQYF
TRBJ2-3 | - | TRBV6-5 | CASRWTDTQYF
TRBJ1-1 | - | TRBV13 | CASSLLSVEAFF
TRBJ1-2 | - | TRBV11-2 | CASSPQGANYGYTF
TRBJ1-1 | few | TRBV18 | CASSLMSGTGHTEAFF
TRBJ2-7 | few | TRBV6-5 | CASKKGQSYEQYF
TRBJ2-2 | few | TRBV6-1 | CASSDRGGAGELFF
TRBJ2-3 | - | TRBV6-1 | CASSEGTDTQYF
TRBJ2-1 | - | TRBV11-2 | CASSLGREWNNEQFF
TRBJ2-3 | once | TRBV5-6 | CASKKGPLAGGMSDTQYF
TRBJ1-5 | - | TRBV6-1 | CASRLQGINQPQHF
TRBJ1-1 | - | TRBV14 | CASSQVNYNTEAFF
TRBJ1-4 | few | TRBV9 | CASSVSGGNEKLFF
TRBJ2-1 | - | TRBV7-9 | CASSFRQGENEQFF
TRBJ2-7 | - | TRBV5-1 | CASSAADREYF
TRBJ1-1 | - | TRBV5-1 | CASRQERGLRPNTEAFF
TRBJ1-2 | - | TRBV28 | CASSPSPTGGMHGYTF
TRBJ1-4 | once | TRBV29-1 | CSALIRGSNEKLFF
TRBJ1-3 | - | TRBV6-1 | CASSEHFSGNTIYF
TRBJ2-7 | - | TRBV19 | CASIPPYEQYF
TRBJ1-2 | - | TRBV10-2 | CASSEPSTGGNYGYTF
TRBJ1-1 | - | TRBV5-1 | CASSLATVMNTEAFF
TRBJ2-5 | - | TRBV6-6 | CASSYWGRRQETQYF
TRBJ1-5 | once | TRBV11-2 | CASSIGGEYSNQPQHF
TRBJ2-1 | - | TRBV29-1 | CSAIKGGVGNEQFF
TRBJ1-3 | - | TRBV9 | CASSPARPGNTIYF
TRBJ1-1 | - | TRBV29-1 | CSVRGQGTAEAFF
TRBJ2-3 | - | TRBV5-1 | CASSYQGLAGDTQYF
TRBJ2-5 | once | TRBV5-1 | CASTSRGLETQYF
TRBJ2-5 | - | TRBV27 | CASSLSVGETQYF
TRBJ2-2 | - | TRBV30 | CAWDRWRTGELFF
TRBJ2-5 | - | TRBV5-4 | CASSNRGREETQYF
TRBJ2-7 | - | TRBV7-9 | CASSLATSGGYLLSYEQYF
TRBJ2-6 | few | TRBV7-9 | CASSFRAGANVLTF
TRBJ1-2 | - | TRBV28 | CASRTTARLIGGYTF
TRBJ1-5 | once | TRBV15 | CATSTADQPQHF
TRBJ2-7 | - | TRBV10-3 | CAISETLQSSYEQYF